The 10 T cell receptor beta chains below were found in one sample sequenced in a study of siplizumab effects on memory and regulatory T cells (dated by TCRdb to 2018 to 2020). The library was prepared using the immunoSEQ multiplex PCR assay. TCRdb re-hosts the immuneACCESS table, in-frame sequences only. Its copies lack some clones; in the studies checked, an unresolved V gene accounts for under half of them, and the cause for the rest is not known. The table for this sample lists tens of thousands of clones; under 95% of them were counted only once. The ten top clones hold 5.5% to 7.5% of the sample. Sequenced input: CD8+ T cells sorted from blood. Receptors originate from a human donor in good health.

V is TRBV29-1 and J is TRBJ2-1, with 7 bases matching TRBD1. The germline V gene encodes CDR1 SQVTM and CDR2 ANQGSEA. J gave up 4 bases and V 4 bases, and 7 bases lay outside the gene matches. The CDR3 runs 14 residues. Here the CDR3 DNA reads TGCAGCGTTGGTAAGGGACAGCTATACAATGAGCAGTTCTTC. This codes for CSVGKGQLYNEQFF.

This clone is termed medium-sized. The V call is TRBV4-3, the J call TRBJ1-4; the match to TRBD1 covers 9 bases. Germline V gives CDR1 LGHNA, CDR2 YSLEER. This CDR3 is 16 amino acids long. J was trimmed by 7 bases and V by 0 bases; bases with no gene match: 6. CDR3 sequence reads: CASSQDWTGATEKLFF. CDR3 in DNA: TGCGCCAGCAGCCAAGATTGGACAGGGGCTACTGAAAAACTGTTTTTT.

The chain has TRBV6-1 and TRBJ2-3; 7 bases match TRBD1. V was clipped by 3 bases and J by 6 bases; unmatched bases: 12. There are 16 residues in the CDR3. Germline V gene lookup returns CDR1 MNHNS and CDR2 SASEGT. CDR3 sequence: CASSDRTGFLGDTQYF. In DNA form, the CDR3 reads TGTGCCAGCAGTGATCGGACAGGCTTCCTAGGGGATACGCAGTATTTT.

This sequence joins TRBV19 and TRBJ1-2, with D perhaps matching TRBD1 (6 bases). Germline assignment: CDR1 LNHDA and CDR2 SQIVND (reference sequence). This CDR3 contains 16 residues. Trimming left V 1 base short and J 2 bases short, with 14 bases between. In DNA, the CDR3 is TGTGCCAGTAGTATAGTCCAGGGGCCACTCAACTATGGCTACACCTTC. As protein: CASSIVQGPLNYGYTF.

V is TRBV7-9 and J is TRBJ2-7, with TRBD1 as a possible D gene (6 bases). The CDR3 totals 14 residues. V lost 5 bases, J lost 2 bases, and 13 bases lay in between. Germline V gene sequence: CDR1 SEHNR, CDR2 FQNEAQ (reference sequence). The CDR3 nucleotides are TGTGCCAGCAGCCCTACTACAGGGACCTACGAGCAGTACTTC. Residues: CASSPTTGTYEQYF.

This clone was seen more than once but under ten times. The chain carries TRBV7-2 and TRBJ2-7; TRBD1 might be the D (5 bases). This CDR3 comprises 15 residues. Trimming left V 5 bases short and J 2 bases short, with 16 bases between. Germline CDR1 reads SGHTA; CDR2 reads FQGNSA. CDR3 region: CASSVTVQGAYEQYF. The CDR3 nucleotides are TGTGCCAGCAGCGTTACCGTTCAGGGTGCCTACGAGCAGTACTTC.

This clone was recorded once. The rearrangement uses TRBV12-5 and TRBJ1-1; 7 bases align to TRBD1. Germline trimming cut 6 bases from V and 0 bases from J; bases unmatched to any gene: 10. Germline V gives CDR1 LGHNT, CDR2 FRNRAP. This CDR3 is 16 amino acids long. Here the CDR3 DNA reads TGTGCTAGTGGCTCACCGGGACAGAGCATGAACACTGAAGCTTTCTTT. As protein: CASGSPGQSMNTEAFF.

The genes are TRBV7-9 and TRBJ2-3; 9 nucleotides agree with TRBD2. The V and J ends lost 2 bases and 0 bases, in that order; junction bases with no gene match: 6. Germline V gene lookup returns CDR1 SEHNR and CDR2 FQNEAQ (reference sequence). The CDR3 contains 17 residues. Written as DNA, the CDR3 is TGTGCCAGCAGCTTACCTGGACTAGCGCCTAGCACAGATACGCAGTATTTT. Its protein is CASSLPGLAPSTDTQYF.

The chain links TRBV19 to TRBJ2-1; D might be TRBD2 (5 bases). V was pared by 3 bases and J by 1 base, with 10 bases between. The CDR3 is 15 residues long. CDR1 is LNHDA, CDR2 SQIVND, per germline (reference sequence). CDR3 sequence reads: CASSMVAGSYNEQFF. CDR3 bases: TGTGCCAGTAGTATGGTCGCGGGTTCCTACAATGAGCAGTTCTTC.

This clone was detected a few times. The chain links TRBV11-3 to TRBJ1-1; D gene uncertain. The CDR3 extends over 16 amino acids. Germline V gene data show CDR1 as SGHNT and CDR2 as YENEEA. The ends were cut back, 5 bases at V and 0 bases at J, with 16 bases in the middle. CDR3 in DNA: TGTGCCAGCAGCCCTCAGACGGCTGGAATGAACACTGAAGCTTTCTTT. It translates to CASSPQTAGMNTEAFF.